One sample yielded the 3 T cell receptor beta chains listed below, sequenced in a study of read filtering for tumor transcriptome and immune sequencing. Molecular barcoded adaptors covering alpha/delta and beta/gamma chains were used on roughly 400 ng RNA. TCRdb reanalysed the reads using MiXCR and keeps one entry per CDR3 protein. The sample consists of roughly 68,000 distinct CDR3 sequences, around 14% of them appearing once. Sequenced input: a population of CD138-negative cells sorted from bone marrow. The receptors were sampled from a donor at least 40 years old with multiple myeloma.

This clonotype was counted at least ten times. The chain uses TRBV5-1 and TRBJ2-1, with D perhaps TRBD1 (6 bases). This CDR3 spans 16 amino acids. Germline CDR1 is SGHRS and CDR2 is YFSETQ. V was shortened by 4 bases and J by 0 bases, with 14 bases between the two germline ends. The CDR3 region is CASSLQGRNSYNEQFF. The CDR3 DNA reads TGCGCCAGCAGCCTACAGGGACGAAACTCCTACAATGAGCAGTTCTTC.

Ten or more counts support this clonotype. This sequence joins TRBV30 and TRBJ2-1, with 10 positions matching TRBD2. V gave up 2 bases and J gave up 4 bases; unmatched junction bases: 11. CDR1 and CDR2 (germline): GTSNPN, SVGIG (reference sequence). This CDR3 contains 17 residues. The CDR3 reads CAWSLNGLAVGYNEQFF. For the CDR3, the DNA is TGTGCCTGGAGTCTCAACGGACTAGCGGTAGGGTACAATGAGCAGTTCTTC.

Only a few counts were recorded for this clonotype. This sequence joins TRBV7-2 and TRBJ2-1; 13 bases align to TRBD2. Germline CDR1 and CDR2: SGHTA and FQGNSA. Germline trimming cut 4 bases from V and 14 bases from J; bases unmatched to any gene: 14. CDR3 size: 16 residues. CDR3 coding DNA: TGTGCCAGCAGCTCACGCCGATGGACTAGCGGGAGTCATAAGTTCTTC. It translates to CASSSRRWTSGSHKFF.